This entry lists 9 T cell receptor beta chains sequenced from one sample in a study of OX40 agonist ivuxolimab in advanced cancers. Clones were sequenced by immunoSEQ multiplex PCR, and TCRdb holds only the in-frame ones, with some missing. The sample includes over 80,000 clones, 84% of them seen just once. The source material was CD4+ or CD8+ T cells sorted from blood, sampled in a trial of the OX40 agonist ivuxolimab. The receptors derive from an adult with an advanced solid tumor such as melanoma, head and neck, liver or kidney cancer.

CDR3 sequence reads: CASSQGGRDTEAFF. The CDR3 DNA reads TGCGCCAGCAGCCAGGGAGGCAGGGACACTGAAGCTTTCTTT. The rearrangement uses TRBV4-1 and TRBJ1-1; the D gene is possibly TRBD1 (5 bases). The CDR3 is 14 amino acids. Trimming removed 3 bases from V and 3 bases from J, with 11 bases in between. Germline assignment: CDR1 MGHRA and CDR2 YSYEKL.

The chain couples TRBV15 to TRBJ2-3, with D tentatively TRBD1 or TRBD2 (5 bases each). This CDR3 has 15 amino acids. Trimming cost V 3 bases and J 1 base, with 11 bases left between them. CDR1 is LNHNV, CDR2 YYDKDF, per germline (reference sequence). The CDR3: CATSSRGARTDTQYF. CDR3 nucleotides: TGTGCCACCAGCAGTCGAGGGGCCCGCACAGATACGCAGTATTTT.

The chain combines TRBV5-6 with TRBJ1-6; D is undetermined. V dropped 0 bases and J dropped 6 bases, with 7 bases sitting between them. CDR1 is SGHDT and CDR2 is YYEEEE in the germline V gene. This CDR3 is built from 14 residues. In DNA form, the CDR3 reads TGTGCCAGCAGCTTGGCTCCGCGTAATTCACCCCTCCACTTT. It specifies CASSLAPRNSPLHF.

This clone was detected a few times. The CDR3 region has the DNA TGTGCCAGCAGTCTCATAGGTGGGACCGGGGAGCTGTTTTTT. Amino acid sequence: CASSLIGGTGELFF. This chain links TRBV28 with TRBJ2-2; D is unresolved. Germline loops: CDR1 MDHEN, CDR2 SYDVKM. V was clipped by 5 bases and J by 5 bases, with 12 bases between them. The CDR3 runs to 14 residues.

The chain employs TRBV27 and TRBJ2-7; the D gene is possibly TRBD1 (8 bases). CDR1 is MNHEY and CDR2 is SMNVEV in the germline V gene (reference sequence). V was trimmed by 6 bases and J by 3 bases, leaving 15 bases between them. The CDR3 runs to 14 residues. This CDR3 is CASSRQGRDYEQYF. The CDR3 DNA reads TGTGCCAGCAGCCGACAGGGGAGGGACTACGAGCAGTACTTC.

The chain couples TRBV10-3 to TRBJ1-2; perhaps TRBD1 as D (6 bases). The V and J ends lost 4 bases and 3 bases respectively, with 6 bases between them. Germline CDR1 ENHRY, CDR2 SYGVKD. The CDR3 consists of 12 residues. CDR3 sequence: CAISGTDYGYTF. For the CDR3, the DNA is TGTGCCATCAGTGGGACAGACTATGGCTACACCTTC.

V and J are TRBV18 and TRBJ2-6, with TRBD1 as a possible D gene (6 bases). Trimming left V 3 bases short and J 2 bases short, with 8 bases between. The CDR3 covers 15 residues. Germline V CDR1 and CDR2: KGHSH, LQKENI. The CDR3: CASSPQGPGANVLTF. The CDR3 bases are TGTGCCAGCTCACCCCAGGGGCCTGGGGCCAACGTCCTGACTTTC. The whole variable domain, remainder taken from reference TRBV18 and TRBJ2-6, is NAGVMQNPRHLVRRRGQEARLRCSPMKGHSHVYWYRQLPEEGLKFMVYLQKENIIDESGMPKERFSAEFPKEGPSILRIQQVVRGDSAAYFCASSPQGPGANVLTFGAGSRLTVL.

The chain uses TRBV28 and TRBJ2-5; TRBD2 matches at 7 bases. Near its end, the DNA agrees better with TRBJ2-7, so the J call may be wrong. Germline lookup yields CDR1 MDHEN and CDR2 SYDVKM. The CDR3 has 15 amino acids. The CDR3, as DNA: TGTGCCAGCAGTTTAGGGGCTAGCGGAACCTACGAGCAGTACTTC. It encodes CASSLGASGTYEQYF.

CDR3 DNA: TGCGCCAGCTTTCACCCCCCACATCAGCCCCAGCATTTT. It yields the protein CASFHPPHQPQHF. The genes are TRBV23-1 and TRBJ1-5; D is ambiguous. TRBV23-1 belongs to the ORF category, with a function that is uncertain. This CDR3 is built from 13 residues. V dropped 8 bases and J dropped 5 bases, with 13 bases sitting between them.